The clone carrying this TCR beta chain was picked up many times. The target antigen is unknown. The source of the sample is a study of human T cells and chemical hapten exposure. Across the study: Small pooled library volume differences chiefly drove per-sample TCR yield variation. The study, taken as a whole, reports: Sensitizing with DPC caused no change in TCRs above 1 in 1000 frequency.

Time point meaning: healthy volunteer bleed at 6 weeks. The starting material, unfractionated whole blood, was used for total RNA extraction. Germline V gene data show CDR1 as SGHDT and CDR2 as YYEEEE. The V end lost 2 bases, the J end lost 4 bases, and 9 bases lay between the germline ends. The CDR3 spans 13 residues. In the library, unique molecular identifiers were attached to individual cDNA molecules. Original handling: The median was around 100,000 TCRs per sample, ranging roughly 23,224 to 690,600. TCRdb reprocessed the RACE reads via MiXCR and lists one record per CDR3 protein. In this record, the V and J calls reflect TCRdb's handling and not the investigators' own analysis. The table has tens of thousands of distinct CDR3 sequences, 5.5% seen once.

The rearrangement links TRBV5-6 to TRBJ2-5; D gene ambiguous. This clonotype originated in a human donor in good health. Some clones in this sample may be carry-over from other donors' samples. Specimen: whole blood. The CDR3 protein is CASSLRNGETQYF. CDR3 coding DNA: TGTGCCAGCAGCTTAAGGAATGGAGAGACCCAGTACTTC.